One and the same sample provided the 24 T cell receptor beta chains below, sequenced in a study of blood T cell repertoires in COVID-19. Assay used: immunoSEQ multiplex PCR; TCRdb lists only in-frame clones, some missing. The repertoire includes about 150,000 clones, 91% of them detected once, and 0.55% sits in the top ten. The sample consisted of peripheral blood. These receptors were taken from a man aged 50-60 years with acute or convalescent COVID-19.

The rearrangement joins TRBV19 to TRBJ1-3; 9 bases are shared with TRBD1. CDR3 size: 15 residues. Losses at the gene ends were 4 bases for V and 8 bases for J; bases not matched to a gene: 9. Germline loops: CDR1 LNHDA, CDR2 SQIVND (reference sequence). CDR3 nucleotides: TGTGCCAGTAGTACTTCCGGGACAGGGACACACACCATATATTTT. This sequence encodes CASSTSGTGTHTIYF.

This chain connects TRBV4-3 to TRBJ1-1; maybe TRBD1 (5 bases). The CDR3 totals 15 residues. Trimming stripped 0 bases from V and 6 bases from J, with 14 bases between. From germline, CDR1 is LGHNA and CDR2 YSLEER. CDR3 protein: CASSQDPQGGSEAFF. The CDR3 DNA sequence: TGCGCCAGCAGCCAAGACCCGCAGGGTGGGTCTGAAGCTTTCTTT.

The chain carries TRBV27 and TRBJ2-7; 9 bases are a match to TRBD2. The CDR3 runs 14 residues. Per germline, CDR1 MNHEY and CDR2 SMNVEV (reference sequence). V trimming: 1 base; J trimming: 7 bases; junction bases outside the gene matches: 5. The CDR3 spells CASSLLAGVVEQYF. DNA for the CDR3: TGTGCCAGCAGTTTATTAGCGGGAGTAGTGGAGCAGTACTTC.

V is TRBV28 and J is TRBJ1-4; TRBD1 aligns across 9 bases. Germline V CDR1 and CDR2: MDHEN, SYDVKM. V lost 7 bases, J lost 4 bases, and 7 bases stayed unmatched. The CDR3 loop spans 15 amino acids. In DNA form, the CDR3 reads TGTGCCAGCAACAGAGGGGGACAGGGTAATGAAAAACTGTTTTTT. Its protein product is CASNRGGQGNEKLFF.

In DNA form, the CDR3 reads TGTGCCAGCAGCTTAGCTCCGGCAGGGGGGATGACTGAAGCTTTCTTT. As protein: CASSLAPAGGMTEAFF. The chain combines TRBV7-6 with TRBJ1-1; 7 positions match TRBD1. V trimming: 0 bases; J trimming: 5 bases; junction bases outside the gene matches: 9. The CDR3 sequence is 16 residues long. The V gene's germline CDR1 is SGHVS and CDR2 FNYEAQ.

The CDR3 DNA sequence: TGTGCCACCAGAGACAGGGGCAGTCCAGGTGAGCAGTTCTTC. Its protein product is CATRDRGSPGEQFF. The chain combines TRBV24-1 with TRBJ2-1, with 8 bases aligning to TRBD1. The CDR3 runs 14 residues. V gave up 7 bases and J gave up 9 bases; unmatched junction bases: 10. Germline lookup yields CDR1 KGHDR and CDR2 SFDVKD.

V and J are TRBV18 and TRBJ2-5; D not resolved. The germline V gene encodes CDR1 KGHSH and CDR2 LQKENI. The CDR3 contains 14 residues. V was pared by 0 bases and J by 1 base, with 6 bases between. CDR3 residues: CASSPPNSQETQYF. Here the CDR3 DNA reads TGTGCCAGCTCACCACCGAACAGCCAAGAGACCCAGTACTTC.

The rearrangement uses TRBV5-1 and TRBJ2-1, with 16 bases that match TRBD2. The junction had 5 bases not matched to a gene; V was cut back by 4 bases and J by 4 bases. Germline V gene data show CDR1 as SGHRS and CDR2 as YFSETQ. The CDR3 contains 17 residues. CDR3 protein: CASSVGTSGRAYNEQFF. For the CDR3, the DNA is TGCGCCAGCAGCGTCGGGACTAGCGGGAGGGCATACAATGAGCAGTTCTTC.

This chain links TRBV6-5 with TRBJ2-7; 7 bases are shared with TRBD2. Germline trimming cut 0 bases from V and 1 base from J; bases unmatched to any gene: 3. Germline V gene sequence: CDR1 MNHEY, CDR2 SVGAGI. The CDR3 is 15 amino acids. CDR3 in amino acids: CASSYSLASSYEQYF. CDR3 DNA sequence: TGTGCCAGCAGTTACTCACTAGCGTCTTCCTACGAGCAGTACTTC.

V gene TRBV2 combines with J gene TRBJ1-6, with a possible D match to TRBD1 (6 bases). V was clipped by 1 base and J by 7 bases, with 11 bases between them. The germline V gene encodes CDR1 SNHLY and CDR2 FYNNEI. This CDR3 has 15 amino acids. CDR3 amino acids: CASSEDNRANSPLHF. The CDR3 DNA reads as TGTGCCAGCAGTGAAGACAACAGGGCGAATTCACCCCTCCACTTT.

In this sample, this clone turned up a few times. This chain links TRBV6-5 with TRBJ1-6; D gene ambiguous. V lost 3 bases, J lost 7 bases, and 10 bases lay in between. The CDR3 is 14 residues long. Germline CDR1 and CDR2: MNHEY and SVGAGI. The CDR3 here is CASSYQVFNSPLHF. In DNA form, the CDR3 reads TGTGCCAGCAGTTATCAGGTCTTCAATTCACCCCTCCACTTT.

The chain carries TRBV30 and TRBJ2-7; possibly TRBD2 for D (5 bases). The V end was cut by 3 bases, the J end by 3 bases, with 6 bases between. CDR1 and CDR2 (germline): GTSNPN, SVGIG (reference sequence). The CDR3 is 11 amino acids. The CDR3: CAWRDFYEQYF. The CDR3 region has the DNA TGTGCCTGGAGGGACTTCTACGAGCAGTACTTC. The entire variable domain, with the rest obtained from reference TRBV30 and TRBJ2-7, is as follows: SQTIHQWPATLVQPVGSPLSLECTVEGTSNPNLYWYRQAAGRGLQLLFYSVGIGQISSEVPQNLSASRPQDRQFILSSKKLLLSDSGFYLCAWRDFYEQYFGPGTRLTVT.

J is TRBJ2-1 and V is TRBV4-1, with D maybe TRBD1 (5 bases). In germline, CDR1 is MGHRA, CDR2 YSYEKL. The CDR3 runs 15 residues. V lost 3 bases to trimming and J lost 7 bases, with 16 bases between them. CDR3 coding DNA: TGCGCCAGCAGCCAGGGGCCGAGTGGGCCAAATGAGCAGTTCTTC. Translation gives CASSQGPSGPNEQFF.

This CDR3 reads CASSPSGLGQFF. CDR3 coding DNA: TGTGCCAGCAGCCCCTCGGGATTGGGGCAGTTCTTC. The V call is TRBV3-1 (or the pseudogene TRBV3-2), the J call TRBJ2-1; tentatively, D is TRBD2 (5 bases). Between the trimmed V and J ends, which lost 4 bases and 12 bases, there was a span of 13 bases. Per the germline V gene, CDR1 is LGHDT and CDR2 is YNNKEL (reference sequence). The CDR3 has 12 amino acids.

This chain joins TRBV4-3 and TRBJ1-1, with a weak D call TRBD1 (6 bases). Germline CDR1 and CDR2: LGHNA and YSLEER. There are 17 residues in the CDR3. The V gene lost 4 bases and the J gene lost 10 bases, with 28 bases spanning the gap. CDR3 in DNA: TGCGCCAGCAGCCGATCAAGGGCCGGGACACGTCCGAGGAGAGCTTTCTTT. Amino acids: CASSRSRAGTRPRRAFF.

The chain is built from TRBV5-1 and TRBJ1-3, with no clear D. Between the trimmed V and J ends, which lost 0 bases and 0 bases, there was a span of 7 bases. CDR1 is SGHRS and CDR2 is YFSETQ in the germline V gene. The CDR3 covers 15 residues. The CDR3 protein is CASSLAQSSGNTIYF. For the CDR3, the DNA is TGCGCCAGCAGCTTGGCACAGAGCTCTGGAAACACCATATATTTT. The variable domain in full, with the rest retrieved from reference TRBV5-1 and TRBJ1-3, is KAGVTQTPRYLIKTRGQQVTLSCSPISGHRSVSWYQQTPGQGLQFLFEYFSETQRNKGNFPGRFSGRQFSNSRSEMNVSTLELGDSALYLCASSLAQSSGNTIYFGEGSWLTVV.

The genes are TRBV30 and TRBJ1-1; D uncertain. CDR3 length: 14 amino acids. The germline V and J ends were trimmed by 3 bases and 1 base, with 12 bases remaining between them. Germline V gives CDR1 GTSNPN, CDR2 SVGIG (reference sequence). Written as DNA, the CDR3 is TGTGCCTGGAGCCGTCTAACAGCGAACACTGAAGCTTTCTTT. Translating gives CAWSRLTANTEAFF.

This clone was seen just once. The chain combines TRBV30 with TRBJ2-1; D perhaps matches TRBD2 (6 bases). Germline lookup yields CDR1 GTSNPN and CDR2 SVGIG (reference sequence). This CDR3 region has 15 residues. V shed 2 bases and J shed 2 bases, with 13 bases lying between them. The DNA for the CDR3 is TGTGCCTGGAGTTCCGCAGCGGGTACCTACAATGAGCAGTTCTTC. Its translation: CAWSSAAGTYNEQFF. Full variable domain (remainder filled in from reference TRBV30 and TRBJ2-1): SQTIHQWPATLVQPVGSPLSLECTVEGTSNPNLYWYRQAAGRGLQLLFYSVGIGQISSEVPQNLSASRPQDRQFILSSKKLLLSDSGFYLCAWSSAAGTYNEQFFGPGTRLTVL.

The chain employs TRBV7-7 and TRBJ2-1; tentatively, D is TRBD1 (6 bases). V dropped 2 bases and J dropped 5 bases, with 13 bases sitting between them. Germline values: CDR1 SSHAT, CDR2 FNYEAQ (reference sequence). This CDR3 spans 15 amino acids. The CDR3 DNA reads as TGTGCCAGCAGCTTAAGCCCTGGGGGCGACAATGAGCAGTTCTTC. Protein sequence: CASSLSPGGDNEQFF. Based on the CDR3 plus reference TRBV7-7 and TRBJ2-1, the full variable domain is GAGVSQSPRYKVTKRGQDVTLRCDPISSHATLYWYQQALGQGPEFLTYFNYEAQPDKSGLPSDRFSAERPEGSISTLTIQRTEQRDSAMYRCASSLSPGGDNEQFFGPGTRLTVL.

This clone was seen just once. This sequence joins TRBV19 and TRBJ1-5; TRBD1 might be the D (6 bases). In germline, CDR1 is LNHDA, CDR2 SQIVND (reference sequence). V shed 10 bases and J shed 6 bases, with 22 bases lying between them. The CDR3 sequence is 15 residues long. The CDR3 sequence: CATTKRLGAGQPQHF. The CDR3 nucleotides are TGTGCCACCACAAAGCGGTTGGGGGCAGGTCAGCCCCAGCATTTT.

The chain recombines TRBV25-1 with TRBJ2-1; maybe TRBD1 (5 bases). Trimming removed 4 bases at V and 4 bases at J, with 17 bases between. The germline V gene encodes CDR1 MGHDK and CDR2 SYGVNS. The CDR3 is 16 residues long. The CDR3 DNA sequence: TGTGCCAGCAGTGGGCGTGGCAGGGTAGAGTACAATGAGCAGTTCTTC. Amino acids: CASSGRGRVEYNEQFF.

V usage is TRBV6-6 and J usage is TRBJ2-3; D unresolved. The CDR3 is 12 residues long. Trimming removed 6 bases from V and 6 bases from J, with 10 bases in between. CDR1 MNHNY and CDR2 SVGAGI come from the germline V gene (reference sequence). CDR3 sequence (DNA): TGTGCCAGCAGAGCTCCCGGGGATACGCAGTATTTT. Its translation: CASRAPGDTQYF.

This rearrangement joins TRBV9 to TRBJ1-4, with 9 positions matching TRBD1. Germline CDR1 SGDLS, CDR2 YYNGEE. V shed 4 bases and J 6 bases; nucleotides not matched to a gene: 7. This CDR3 spans 15 amino acids. CDR3: CASSKSGTGHEKLFF. CDR3 nucleotide sequence: TGTGCCAGCAGCAAATCCGGGACAGGGCATGAAAAACTGTTTTTT.

As to this clone: The junction does not match germline at one end; this may be a read error. This chain connects TRBV20-1 to TRBJ2-7; tentatively, D is TRBD2 (6 bases). The CDR3 spans 11 residues. Germline lookup yields CDR1 DFQATT and CDR2 SNEGSKA (reference sequence). The CDR3 region is CSASRERVPHF. Here the CDR3 DNA reads TGCAGTGCTTCCCGGGAGCGGGTGCCGCACTTC.